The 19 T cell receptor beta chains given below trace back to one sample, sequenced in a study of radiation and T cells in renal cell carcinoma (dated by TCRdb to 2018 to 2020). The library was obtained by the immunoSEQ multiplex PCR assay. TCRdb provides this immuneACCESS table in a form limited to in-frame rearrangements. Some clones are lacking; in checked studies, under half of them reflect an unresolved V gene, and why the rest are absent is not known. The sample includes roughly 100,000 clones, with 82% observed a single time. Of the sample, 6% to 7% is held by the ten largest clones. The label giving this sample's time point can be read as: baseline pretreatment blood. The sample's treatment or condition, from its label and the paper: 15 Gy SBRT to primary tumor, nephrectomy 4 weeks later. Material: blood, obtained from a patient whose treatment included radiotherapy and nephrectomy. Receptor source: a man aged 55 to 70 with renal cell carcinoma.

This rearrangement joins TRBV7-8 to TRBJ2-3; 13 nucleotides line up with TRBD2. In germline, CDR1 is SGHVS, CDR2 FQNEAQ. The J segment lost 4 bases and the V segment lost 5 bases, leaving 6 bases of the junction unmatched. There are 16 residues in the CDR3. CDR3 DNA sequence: TGTGCCAGCAGCCAGGGACTAGCGGGATTCGCAGATACGCAGTATTTT. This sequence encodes CASSQGLAGFADTQYF.

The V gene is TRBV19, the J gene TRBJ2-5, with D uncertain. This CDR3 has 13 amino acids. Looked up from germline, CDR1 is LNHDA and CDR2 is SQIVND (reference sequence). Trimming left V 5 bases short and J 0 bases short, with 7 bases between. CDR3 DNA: TGTGCCAGTAGTCCCAGTAACCAAGAGACCCAGTACTTC. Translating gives CASSPSNQETQYF.

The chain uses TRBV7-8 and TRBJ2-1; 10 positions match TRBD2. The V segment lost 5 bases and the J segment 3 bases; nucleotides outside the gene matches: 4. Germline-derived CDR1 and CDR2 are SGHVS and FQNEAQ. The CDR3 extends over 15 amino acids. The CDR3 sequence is CASSVTSGNYNEQFF. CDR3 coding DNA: TGTGCCAGCAGCGTCACTAGCGGGAACTACAATGAGCAGTTCTTC.

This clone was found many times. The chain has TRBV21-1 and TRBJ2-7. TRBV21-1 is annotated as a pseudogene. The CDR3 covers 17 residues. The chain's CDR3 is CASSKARRGRAIYEQYF. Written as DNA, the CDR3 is TGTGCCAGCAGCAAAGCGAGAAGGGGACGCGCTATTTACGAGCAGTACTTC.

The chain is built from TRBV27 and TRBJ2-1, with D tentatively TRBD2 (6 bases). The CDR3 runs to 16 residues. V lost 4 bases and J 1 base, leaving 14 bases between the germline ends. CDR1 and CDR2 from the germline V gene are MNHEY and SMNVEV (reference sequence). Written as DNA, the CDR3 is TGTGCCAGCAGTTCGACGGGAGTTGGGTCCTACAATGAGCAGTTCTTC. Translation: CASSSTGVGSYNEQFF.

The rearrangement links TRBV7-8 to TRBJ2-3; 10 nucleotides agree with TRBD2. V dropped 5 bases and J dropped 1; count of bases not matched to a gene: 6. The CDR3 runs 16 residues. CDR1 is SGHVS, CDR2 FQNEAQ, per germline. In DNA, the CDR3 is TGTGCCAGCAGCCCGGGGACTAGCGCCCGCACAGATACGCAGTATTTT. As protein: CASSPGTSARTDTQYF.

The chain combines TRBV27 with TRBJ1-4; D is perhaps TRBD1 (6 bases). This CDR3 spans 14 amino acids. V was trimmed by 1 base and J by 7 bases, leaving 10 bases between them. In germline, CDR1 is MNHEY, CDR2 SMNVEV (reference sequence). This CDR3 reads CASSLWGASEKLFF. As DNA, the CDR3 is TGTGCCAGCAGTTTATGGGGGGCGAGTGAAAAACTGTTTTTT. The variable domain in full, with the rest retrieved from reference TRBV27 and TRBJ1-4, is EAQVTQNPRYLITVTGKKLTVTCSQNMNHEYMSWYRQDPGLGLRQIYYSMNVEVTDKGDVPEGYKVSRKEKRNFPLILESPSPNQTSLYFCASSLWGASEKLFFGSGTQLSVL.

This chain's CDR3 is CSVEGWAEDSGAEAFF. The CDR3 nucleotides read TGCAGCGTTGAAGGGTGGGCGGAAGATTCGGGGGCCGAAGCTTTCTTT. This sequence joins TRBV29-1 and TRBJ1-1; tentative D call: TRBD1 (6 bases). This CDR3 has 16 residues. Germline CDR1 and CDR2: SQVTM and ANQGSEA. V dropped 1 base and J dropped 8 bases, with 23 bases sitting between them.

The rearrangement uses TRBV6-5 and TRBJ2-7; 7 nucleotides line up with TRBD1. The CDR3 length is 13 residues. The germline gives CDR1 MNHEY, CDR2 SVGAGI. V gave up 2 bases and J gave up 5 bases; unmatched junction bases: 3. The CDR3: CASSYGTGDEQYF. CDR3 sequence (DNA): TGTGCCAGCAGTTACGGTACAGGGGACGAGCAGTACTTC.

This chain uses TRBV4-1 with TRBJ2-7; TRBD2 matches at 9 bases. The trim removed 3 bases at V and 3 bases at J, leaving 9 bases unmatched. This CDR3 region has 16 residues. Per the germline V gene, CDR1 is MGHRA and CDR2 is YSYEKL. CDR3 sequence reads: CASSQETGTSYYEQYF. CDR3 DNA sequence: TGCGCCAGCAGCCAGGAAACCGGGACTAGCTACTACGAGCAGTACTTC.

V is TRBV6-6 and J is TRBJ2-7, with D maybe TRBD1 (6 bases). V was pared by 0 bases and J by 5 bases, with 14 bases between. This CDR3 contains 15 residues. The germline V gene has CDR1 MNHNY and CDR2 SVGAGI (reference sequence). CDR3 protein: CASSYSKGRGNEQYF. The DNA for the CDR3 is TGTGCCAGCAGTTACTCGAAGGGCAGGGGAAACGAGCAGTACTTC.

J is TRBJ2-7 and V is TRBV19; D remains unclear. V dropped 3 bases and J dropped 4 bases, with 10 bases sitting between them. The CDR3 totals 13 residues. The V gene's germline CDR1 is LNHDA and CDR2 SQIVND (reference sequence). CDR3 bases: TGTGCCAGTAGTATGATGCCTCGGTACGAGCAGTACTTC. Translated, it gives CASSMMPRYEQYF.

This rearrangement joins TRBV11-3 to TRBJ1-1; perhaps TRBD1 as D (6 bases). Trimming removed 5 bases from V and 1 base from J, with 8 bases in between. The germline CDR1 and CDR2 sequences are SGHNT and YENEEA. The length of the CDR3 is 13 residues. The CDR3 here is CASSPGQNTEAFF. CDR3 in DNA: TGTGCCAGCAGCCCGGGACAGAACACTGAAGCTTTCTTT.

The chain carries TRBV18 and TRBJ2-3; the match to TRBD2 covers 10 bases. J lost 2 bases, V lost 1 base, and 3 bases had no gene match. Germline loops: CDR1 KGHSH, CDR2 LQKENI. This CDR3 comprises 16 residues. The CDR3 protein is CASSPLAGGDTDTQYF. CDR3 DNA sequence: TGTGCCAGCTCACCACTAGCGGGAGGTGACACAGATACGCAGTATTTT. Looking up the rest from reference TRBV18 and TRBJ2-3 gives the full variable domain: NAGVMQNPRHLVRRRGQEARLRCSPMKGHSHVYWYRQLPEEGLKFMVYLQKENIIDESGMPKERFSAEFPKEGPSILRIQQVVRGDSAAYFCASSPLAGGDTDTQYFGPGTRLTVL.

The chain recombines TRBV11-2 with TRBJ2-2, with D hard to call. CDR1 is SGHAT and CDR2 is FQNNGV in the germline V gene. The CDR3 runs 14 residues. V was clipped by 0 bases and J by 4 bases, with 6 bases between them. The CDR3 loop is CASSLERGTGELFF. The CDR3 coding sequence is TGTGCCAGCAGCTTAGAGAGAGGCACCGGGGAGCTGTTTTTT.

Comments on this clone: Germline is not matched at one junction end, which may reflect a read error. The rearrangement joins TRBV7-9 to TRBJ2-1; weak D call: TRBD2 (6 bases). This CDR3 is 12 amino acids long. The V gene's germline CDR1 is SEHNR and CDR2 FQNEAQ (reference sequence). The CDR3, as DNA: TGTGCCAGCAGCTTAGCGGAGGGGATAACACTCTTC. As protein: CASSLAEGITLF.

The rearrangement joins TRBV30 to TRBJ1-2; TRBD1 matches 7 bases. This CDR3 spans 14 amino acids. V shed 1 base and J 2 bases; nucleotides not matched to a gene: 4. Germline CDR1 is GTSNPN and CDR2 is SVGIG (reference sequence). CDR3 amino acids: CAWSGDSENYGYTF. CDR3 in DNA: TGTGCCTGGAGTGGGGACAGCGAGAACTATGGCTACACCTTC.

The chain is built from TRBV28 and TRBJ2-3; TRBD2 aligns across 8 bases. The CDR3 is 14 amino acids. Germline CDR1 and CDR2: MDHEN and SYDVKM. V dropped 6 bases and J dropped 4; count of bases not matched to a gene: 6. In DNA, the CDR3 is TGTGCCAGCAGAGGGGGACTAGAGCCAGATACGCAGTATTTT. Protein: CASRGGLEPDTQYF.

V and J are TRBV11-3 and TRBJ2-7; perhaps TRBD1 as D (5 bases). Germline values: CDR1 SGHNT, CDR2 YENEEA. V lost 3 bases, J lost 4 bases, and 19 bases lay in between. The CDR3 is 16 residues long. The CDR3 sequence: CASSLGPILQPYEQYF. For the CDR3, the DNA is TGTGCCAGCAGCTTGGGGCCCATTTTGCAACCATACGAGCAGTACTTC.